There are a few counts of the clone carrying this TCR beta chain. This entry comes from a study of T cells after yellow fever vaccination. V shed 7 bases and J 4 bases; nucleotides not matched to a gene: 4. This CDR3 is 13 amino acids long. Germline loops: CDR1 SGHTA, CDR2 FQGNSA. By 5'RACE template switching, TCR cDNA was produced, with a universal primer site and UMIs added in the process. TCRdb redid the calling of the 5' RACE reads with MiXCR, one entry per CDR3 protein. The sample records around 610,000 distinct CDR3 sequences, approximately 15% being singletons. This material consisted of PBMCs, taken on the day of the yellow fever booster vaccination. This TCR was sampled from a man under 40 who received the YFV17D yellow fever vaccine. The rearrangement joins TRBV7-2 to TRBJ2-7; 10 bases map to TRBD1. This chain's CDR3 is CASKRDRGYEQYF. The CDR3 nucleotides are TGTGCCAGCAAAAGGGACAGGGGATACGAGCAGTACTTC.